The T cell receptor beta chain described here comes from a study of blood T cell repertoires in COVID-19. About the research overall: Sites in the United States, Italy and Spain provided acute and convalescent COVID-19 samples. T cells, B-cell-depleted T cells, or PBMCs supplied cDNA or gDNA.

Using immunoSEQ multiplex PCR, the repertoire was profiled, and TCRdb retains in-frame clones only, with some absent. The table includes about 400,000 clones, about 90% detected once. The junction had 13 bases not matched to a gene; V was cut back by 5 bases and J by 6 bases. Germline V lookup: CDR1 SEHNR, CDR2 FQNEAQ (reference sequence). The CDR3 contains 17 residues. The gene calls are TRBV7-9 and TRBJ2-1, with 10 bases fitting TRBD2. This TCR was sampled from a woman in her 30s who had recovered from COVID-19. The material sequenced was PBMCs or T cells enriched from blood (not recorded which). Written as DNA, the CDR3 is TGTGCCAGCAGCCCCATGCCTGGACTAGCGGAAACCAATGAGCAGTTCTTC. Translation: CASSPMPGLAETNEQFF.